The 24 T cell receptor beta chains below were found in one sample sequenced in a study of lymphopenia after photon versus proton radiotherapy. TCRdb keeps only in-frame clones here, not all; method: immunoSEQ multiplex PCR. The sample consists of approximately 45,000 clones, 85% of them appearing once. Source: peripheral blood, taken from a patient treated with photon-based radiotherapy. The source of these receptors is a man aged 35 to 55 with gastric cancer.

This chain uses TRBV19 with TRBJ2-1; 12 bases agree with TRBD2. Trimming removed 10 bases from V and 3 bases from J; junction bases left unmatched: 16. CDR3 length: 18 residues. Germline values: CDR1 LNHDA, CDR2 SQIVND (reference sequence). CDR3 amino acids: CATKLAGGPELGYNEQFF. In nucleotides, the CDR3 is TGTGCCACAAAACTAGCGGGGGGACCGGAGCTGGGCTACAATGAGCAGTTCTTC.

The rearrangement joins TRBV7-9 to TRBJ2-7, with unresolved D. Per germline, CDR1 SEHNR and CDR2 FQNEAQ (reference sequence). The CDR3 length is 11 residues. The V gene lost 4 bases and the J gene lost 5 bases, with 6 bases spanning the gap. CDR3 coding DNA: TGTGCCAGCAGCTCGCTAGACGAGCAGTACTTC. Protein: CASSSLDEQYF.

This clone was observed a handful of times. This chain joins TRBV4-3 and TRBJ1-1, with TRBD1 as a possible D gene (5 bases). The CDR3 extends over 16 amino acids. CDR1 and CDR2 (germline): LGHNA, YSLEER. Trimming pared 1 base from V and 2 bases from J, leaving 14 bases between. CDR3 DNA sequence: TGCGCCAGCAGCCAAGTTGCTGGGGCAGGCAACACTGAAGCTTTCTTT. It specifies CASSQVAGAGNTEAFF.

The V gene is TRBV5-1, the J gene TRBJ1-3, with a tentative D call TRBD1 (5 bases). Germline V CDR1 and CDR2: SGHRS, YFSETQ. Deletions cut 0 bases from V and 0 bases from J, with 10 bases between. The CDR3 length is 16 residues. In DNA form, the CDR3 reads TGCGCCAGCAGCTTGGGACAGCGGACCTCTGGAAACACCATATATTTT. It yields the protein CASSLGQRTSGNTIYF. The complete variable domain, with remaining parts taken from reference TRBV5-1 and TRBJ1-3, reads KAGVTQTPRYLIKTRGQQVTLSCSPISGHRSVSWYQQTPGQGLQFLFEYFSETQRNKGNFPGRFSGRQFSNSRSEMNVSTLELGDSALYLCASSLGQRTSGNTIYFGEGSWLTVV.

The chain uses TRBV18 and TRBJ2-3; unclear D gene. This CDR3 is 14 amino acids long. Trimming took 3 bases from V and 2 from J, leaving 9 bases between them. Germline loops: CDR1 KGHSH, CDR2 LQKENI. This CDR3 is CASSPPDHTDTQYF. The CDR3 DNA reads as TGTGCCAGCTCACCCCCGGACCACACAGATACGCAGTATTTT.

The gene calls are TRBV14 and TRBJ2-7; 7 bases are a match to TRBD2. Losses at the gene ends were 1 base for V and 7 bases for J; bases not matched to a gene: 7. Germline-derived CDR1 and CDR2 are SGHDN and FVKESK. The CDR3 is made up of 14 amino acids. The CDR3 protein is CASSQAFWEGEQYF. The CDR3 bases are TGTGCCAGCAGCCAAGCCTTTTGGGAGGGAGAGCAGTACTTC.

This clone turned up a few times. The gene calls are TRBV4-3 and TRBJ1-2; possibly TRBD1 for D (5 bases). Trimming stripped 0 bases from V and 4 bases from J, with 12 bases between. From germline, CDR1 is LGHNA and CDR2 YSLEER. CDR3 size: 15 residues. Here the CDR3 reads CASSQDGQGVYGYTF. DNA for the CDR3: TGCGCCAGCAGCCAAGATGGCCAGGGTGTCTATGGCTACACCTTC.

This clone was seen only once. CDR3: CASSFSGGLFADTQYF. In DNA form, the CDR3 reads TGTGCCAGCAGCTTCAGCGGGGGGTTATTCGCAGATACGCAGTATTTT. The genes are TRBV7-8 and TRBJ2-3, with 9 bases identical to TRBD2. Germline CDR1 and CDR2: SGHVS and FQNEAQ. Losses at the gene ends were 3 bases for V and 4 bases for J; bases not matched to a gene: 8. The CDR3 runs 16 residues.

The chain recombines TRBV5-8 with TRBJ2-3; D uncertain. The CDR3 consists of 15 residues. Germline V CDR1 and CDR2: SGHTS, YDEGEE. V dropped 4 bases and J dropped 0 bases, with 12 bases sitting between them. The CDR3 sequence: CASSPTYASTDTQYF. The CDR3 coding sequence is TGTGCCAGCAGCCCGACTTACGCTAGCACAGATACGCAGTATTTT.

This clone was counted a few times. The chain has TRBV12-1 and TRBJ2-7; the table's TRBD1 call for D was not verified on the DNA. TRBV12-1 is a pseudogene locus. This CDR3 contains 14 residues. The CDR3 spells CASSPGTGACEQYF. The CDR3 DNA reads TGTGCCAGCAGCCCCGGGACAGGGGCCTGCGAGCAGTACTTC.

V is TRBV7-2 and J is TRBJ2-2, with D perhaps matching TRBD1 or TRBD2 (6 bases each). The CDR3 is 15 residues long. Trimming left V 7 bases short and J 7 bases short, with 19 bases between. Per the germline V gene, CDR1 is SGHTA and CDR2 is FQGNSA. The CDR3 sequence is CASKIPSGASGELFF. CDR3 sequence (DNA): TGTGCCAGCAAAATTCCGTCGGGGGCGAGCGGGGAGCTGTTTTTT.

This rearrangement joins TRBV19 to TRBJ1-6; D is unclear. The V end was cut by 0 bases, the J end by 0 bases, with 3 bases between. Germline CDR1 is LNHDA and CDR2 is SQIVND (reference sequence). The CDR3 consists of 15 residues. The CDR3: CASSIESSYNSPLHF. As DNA, the CDR3 is TGTGCCAGTAGTATAGAAAGCTCCTATAATTCACCCCTCCACTTT. The full variable domain, completed using reference TRBV19 and TRBJ1-6, is DGGITQSPKYLFRKEGQNVTLSCEQNLNHDAMYWYRQDPGQGLRLIYYSQIVNDFQKGDIAEGYSVSREKKESFPLTVTSAQKNPTAFYLCASSIESSYNSPLHFGNGTRLTVT.

The chain employs TRBV5-4 and TRBJ2-2; 14 bases are shared with TRBD2. The CDR3 totals 17 residues. V was pared by 0 bases and J by 4 bases, with 2 bases of the junction left unmatched. Germline lookup yields CDR1 SGHNT and CDR2 YYREEE (reference sequence). The CDR3 nucleotides read TGTGCCAGCAGCTTGGCGACTAGCGGGGGGGCCACCGGGGAGCTGTTTTTT. Translated: CASSLATSGGATGELFF. The full variable domain, in which reference TRBV5-4 and TRBJ2-2 provide the parts outside the CDR3, is ETGVTQSPTHLIKTRGQQVTLRCSSQSGHNTVSWYQQALGQGPQFIFQYYREEENGRGNFPPRFSGLQFPNYSSELNVNALELDDSALYLCASSLATSGGATGELFFGEGSRLTVL.

The gene calls are TRBV4-2 and TRBJ1-2; TRBD1 aligns across 7 bases. The CDR3 runs to 15 residues. From germline, CDR1 is LGHNA and CDR2 YNFKEQ. The V gene end was trimmed by 0 bases and the J gene end by 3 bases; junction bases not matched to a gene: 4. The CDR3 DNA sequence: TGTGCCAGCAGCCAAGATAAGGGGGCGGACTATGGCTACACCTTC. Its translation: CASSQDKGADYGYTF.

This chain links TRBV5-1 with TRBJ2-7; D uncertain. CDR3 length: 14 residues. V was shortened by 0 bases and J by 1 base, with 8 bases between the two germline ends. Germline V lookup: CDR1 SGHRS, CDR2 YFSETQ. DNA of the CDR3: TGCGCCAGCAGCTTGGTTGACGGGTCCTACGAGCAGTACTTC. As protein: CASSLVDGSYEQYF.

This chain uses TRBV5-6 with TRBJ2-7, with D perhaps TRBD1 or TRBD2 (5 bases each). With 3 bases removed from V and 5 bases from J, the gap between germline ends came to 15 bases. Germline CDR1 and CDR2: SGHDT and YYEEEE. The length of the CDR3 is 14 residues. The CDR3 is CASSWGTGTHEQYF. In DNA form, the CDR3 reads TGTGCCAGCAGCTGGGGGACCGGGACCCACGAGCAGTACTTC.

The genes are TRBV4-1 and TRBJ2-2; 9 bases match TRBD2. Germline CDR1 and CDR2: MGHRA and YSYEKL. V shed 2 bases and J 0 bases; nucleotides not matched to a gene: 10. CDR3 size: 19 residues. The CDR3 loop is CASSQQTAGGPANTGELFF. The CDR3 DNA is TGCGCCAGCAGCCAACAGACAGCGGGGGGACCTGCGAACACCGGGGAGCTGTTTTTT.

This chain connects TRBV30 to TRBJ2-6; D gene ambiguous. V lost 8 bases and J lost 0, with 11 bases in between. This CDR3 region has 14 residues. The germline gives CDR1 GTSNPN, CDR2 SVGIG (reference sequence). The CDR3 region has the DNA TGTGCCAGCTTAGGAGCCTCTGGGGCCAACGTCCTGACTTTC. Translated: CASLGASGANVLTF.

This chain uses TRBV5-4 with TRBJ2-3; D gene ambiguous. The germline gives CDR1 SGHNT, CDR2 YYREEE (reference sequence). The CDR3 loop spans 13 amino acids. Deletions cut 4 bases from V and 1 base from J, with 7 bases between. The CDR3 spells CASSPFRTDTQYF. CDR3 DNA: TGTGCCAGCAGCCCCTTCCGCACAGATACGCAGTATTTT. Based on the CDR3 plus reference TRBV5-4 and TRBJ2-3, the full variable domain is ETGVTQSPTHLIKTRGQQVTLRCSSQSGHNTVSWYQQALGQGPQFIFQYYREEENGRGNFPPRFSGLQFPNYSSELNVNALELDDSALYLCASSPFRTDTQYFGPGTRLTVL.

The chain combines TRBV2 with TRBJ1-1; 7 positions agree with TRBD1. Per the germline V gene, CDR1 is SNHLY and CDR2 is FYNNEI. The CDR3 consists of 13 residues. Unmatched junction bases numbered 5, after V lost 5 bases and J lost 5 bases. CDR3 protein: CASSPNRGTEAFF. The CDR3 region has the DNA TGTGCCAGCAGTCCAAACAGGGGAACTGAAGCTTTCTTT.

The chain joins TRBV30 to TRBJ2-5; 10 bases fit TRBD2. J was trimmed by 5 bases and V by 1 base; bases with no gene match: 4. Per germline, CDR1 GTSNPN and CDR2 SVGIG (reference sequence). The CDR3 extends over 14 amino acids. CDR3 nucleotide sequence: TGTGCCTGGAGTGGAAGCGGGGGGGCGGAGACCCAGTACTTC. It yields the protein CAWSGSGGAETQYF. The whole variable domain, filled in from reference TRBV30 and TRBJ2-5, reads SQTIHQWPATLVQPVGSPLSLECTVEGTSNPNLYWYRQAAGRGLQLLFYSVGIGQISSEVPQNLSASRPQDRQFILSSKKLLLSDSGFYLCAWSGSGGAETQYFGPGTRLLVL.

V gene TRBV7-2 combines with J gene TRBJ2-2, with D unclear. The germline gives CDR1 SGHTA, CDR2 FQGNSA. The germline V and J ends were trimmed by 1 base and 7 bases, with 7 bases remaining between them. The CDR3 extends over 13 amino acids. The chain's CDR3 is CASSLDRGGELFF. CDR3 coding DNA: TGTGCCAGCAGCTTAGATCGAGGCGGGGAGCTGTTTTTT. The entire variable domain, with the rest obtained from reference TRBV7-2 and TRBJ2-2, is as follows: GAGVSQSPSNKVTEKGKDVELRCDPISGHTALYWYRQSLGQGLEFLIYFQGNSAPDKSGLPSDRFSAERTGGSVSTLTIQRTQQEDSAVYLCASSLDRGGELFFGEGSRLTVL.

The chain is built from TRBV5-1 and TRBJ1-6, with a weak D call TRBD1 (6 bases). This CDR3 is 15 amino acids long. Germline V lookup: CDR1 SGHRS, CDR2 YFSETQ. Between the trimmed V and J ends, which lost 3 bases and 9 bases, there was a span of 16 bases. The CDR3 bases are TGCGCCAGCAGCTCCGAGGGGGGGGTGAGTTCACCCCTCCACTTT. Its protein product is CASSSEGGVSSPLHF. Complete variable domain (other parts from reference TRBV5-1 and TRBJ1-6): KAGVTQTPRYLIKTRGQQVTLSCSPISGHRSVSWYQQTPGQGLQFLFEYFSETQRNKGNFPGRFSGRQFSNSRSEMNVSTLELGDSALYLCASSSEGGVSSPLHFGNGTRLTVT.

This clone has only a few counts. The chain has TRBV9 and TRBJ1-6, with 11 bases matching TRBD1. The CDR3 has 17 amino acids. After removal of 4 bases from V and 3 bases from J, the junction contained 6 bases not matched to a gene. In germline, CDR1 is SGDLS, CDR2 YYNGEE. CDR3: CASSPGTGGGYNSPLHF. The CDR3 DNA sequence: TGTGCCAGCAGCCCAGGGACAGGGGGGGGCTATAATTCACCCCTCCACTTT. Drawing the rest from reference TRBV9 and TRBJ1-6, the complete variable domain is DSGVTQTPKHLITATGQRVTLRCSPRSGDLSVYWYQQSLDQGLQFLIQYYNGEERAKGNILERFSAQQFPDLHSELNLSSLELGDSALYFCASSPGTGGGYNSPLHFGNGTRLTVT.